The 32 T cell receptor beta chains presented below share a single source sample, sequenced in a study of blood T cell repertoires in COVID-19. Using immunoSEQ multiplex PCR, the repertoire was profiled, and TCRdb retains in-frame clones only, with some absent. The sample lists about 80,000 clones, over 75% occurring once. The sample consisted of peripheral blood. All receptors derive from a human donor in a cohort sampled during active COVID-19.

The chain's CDR3 is CASSLVSGQGQKLFF. The CDR3 DNA sequence: TGCGCCAGCAGCTTGGTATCGGGACAGGGCCAAAAACTGTTTTTT. The V and J genes are TRBV5-1 and TRBJ1-4, with TRBD1 matching over 9 bases. The germline CDR1 and CDR2 sequences are SGHRS and YFSETQ. CDR3 length equals 15 residues. Trimming took 0 bases from V and 9 from J; bases not matched to a gene: 6.

This clone has more than one count but fewer than ten. The CDR3: CASSQDNRANQPQHF. The CDR3 coding sequence is TGTGCCAGCAGCCAAGATAACAGGGCGAATCAGCCCCAGCATTTT. The chain links TRBV3-1 (or the pseudogene TRBV3-2) to TRBJ1-5; tentative D call: TRBD1 (6 bases). This CDR3 has 15 amino acids. Germline CDR1 LGHDT, CDR2 YNNKEL (reference sequence). The V end was cut by 0 bases, the J end by 4 bases, with 10 bases between.

V gene TRBV28 combines with J gene TRBJ2-7, with 9 bases lining up with TRBD1. CDR3 length equals 16 residues. Per germline, CDR1 MDHEN and CDR2 SYDVKM. The V segment lost 5 bases and the J segment 1 base; nucleotides outside the gene matches: 9. CDR3 sequence: CASSTMGQGWSYEQYF. The CDR3 coding sequence is TGTGCCAGCAGTACCATGGGACAGGGCTGGTCCTACGAGCAGTACTTC.

In DNA, the CDR3 is TGTGCCACCTCACCGCCGGGGAACCCCTACGAGCAGTACTTC. Translating gives CATSPPGNPYEQYF. The V call is TRBV6-6, the J call TRBJ2-7; possible D gene TRBD2, 5 bases. Trimming shortened V by 10 bases and J by 2 bases, and 18 bases separated the two germline ends. The CDR3 loop spans 14 amino acids. The V gene's germline CDR1 is MNHNY and CDR2 SVGAGI (reference sequence).

The chain is built from TRBV28 and TRBJ1-1; D is unresolved. Germline CDR1 is MDHEN and CDR2 is SYDVKM. CDR3 length equals 13 residues. V dropped 6 bases and J dropped 1 base, with 9 bases sitting between them. The CDR3 nucleotides are TGTGCCAGCAGGTCTAGAAAGAACACTGAAGCTTTCTTT. This gives the protein CASRSRKNTEAFF.

The V call is TRBV6-1, the J call TRBJ2-7; D is uncertain. V lost 0 bases, J lost 5 bases, and 17 bases lay in between. The germline gives CDR1 MNHNS, CDR2 SASEGT. This CDR3 contains 16 residues. CDR3 bases: TGTGCCAGCAGTGAAGCGGTAGGTGGAGTATCCGACGAGCAGTACTTC. Translation gives CASSEAVGGVSDEQYF.

The chain links TRBV7-8 to TRBJ2-5, with TRBD2 identical over 8 bases. Germline V lookup: CDR1 SGHVS, CDR2 FQNEAQ. Trimming at V came to 2 bases and at J to 2 bases, leaving 4 bases not matched to a gene. The CDR3 spans 15 residues. As DNA, the CDR3 is TGTGCCAGCAGCTTACTGACTAGCGCTCAAGAGACCCAGTACTTC. It specifies CASSLLTSAQETQYF.

The chain carries TRBV5-1 and TRBJ2-1; D not certain. The V end lost 0 bases, the J end lost 0 bases, and 10 bases lay between the germline ends. The CDR3 extends over 16 amino acids. CDR1 and CDR2 from the germline V gene are SGHRS and YFSETQ. For the CDR3, the DNA is TGCGCCAGCAGCTTGGGCCTTTCGAGCTCCTACAATGAGCAGTTCTTC. Protein product: CASSLGLSSSYNEQFF.

The J gene is TRBJ1-1, the V gene TRBV9; D call uncertain. The CDR3 length is 13 residues. Trimming pared 0 bases from V and 5 bases from J, leaving 8 bases between. Per germline, CDR1 SGDLS and CDR2 YYNGEE. The CDR3 nucleotides are TGTGCCAGCAGCGTAGTGAGCCAAACTGAAGCTTTCTTT. Translating it yields CASSVVSQTEAFF.

As DNA, the CDR3 is TGTGCCAGCAGCTCGCAGGCCCAGACAGAGAAGAATGAGCAGTTCTTC. It yields the protein CASSSQAQTEKNEQFF. The chain uses TRBV7-2 and TRBJ2-1, with D perhaps matching TRBD1 (5 bases). The CDR3 is 16 residues long. CDR1 and CDR2 (germline): SGHTA, FQGNSA. Trimming removed 4 bases from V and 7 bases from J, with 20 bases in between. Variable domain in full (rest from reference TRBV7-2 and TRBJ2-1): GAGVSQSPSNKVTEKGKDVELRCDPISGHTALYWYRQSLGQGLEFLIYFQGNSAPDKSGLPSDRFSAERTGGSVSTLTIQRTQQEDSAVYLCASSSQAQTEKNEQFFGPGTRLTVL.

This clone has just one count. The V and J genes are TRBV9 and TRBJ2-1; 9 bases align to TRBD2. Germline V lookup: CDR1 SGDLS, CDR2 YYNGEE. CDR3 length equals 15 residues. Germline trimming cut 0 bases from V and 6 bases from J; bases unmatched to any gene: 4. The CDR3 coding sequence is TGTGCCAGCAGCGTAGCAGCGGGGGGTATCAATGAGCAGTTCTTC. It codes for CASSVAAGGINEQFF.

The V and J genes are TRBV7-8 and TRBJ2-3, with D tentatively TRBD1 (6 bases). Germline V lookup: CDR1 SGHVS, CDR2 FQNEAQ. This CDR3 region has 13 residues. Trimming left V 8 bases short and J 2 bases short, with 11 bases between. Here the CDR3 reads CASGGRSTDTQYF. CDR3 DNA sequence: TGTGCCAGCGGGGGCAGATCCACAGATACGCAGTATTTT.

The chain uses TRBV5-4 and TRBJ2-7, with a weak D call TRBD1 (6 bases). Germline V gives CDR1 SGHNT, CDR2 YYREEE (reference sequence). The CDR3 runs 15 residues. The germline V and J ends were trimmed by 0 bases and 4 bases, with 14 bases remaining between them. Here the CDR3 DNA reads TGTGCCAGCAGCTTGGGGGGGCACGAGGTTTACGAGCAGTACTTC. Translation gives CASSLGGHEVYEQYF. Full variable domain (missing parts from reference TRBV5-4 and TRBJ2-7): ETGVTQSPTHLIKTRGQQVTLRCSSQSGHNTVSWYQQALGQGPQFIFQYYREEENGRGNFPPRFSGLQFPNYSSELNVNALELDDSALYLCASSLGGHEVYEQYFGPGTRLTVT.

The V gene is TRBV11-3, the J gene TRBJ2-1; a possible D gene is TRBD2 (6 bases). Trimming pared 6 bases from V and 4 bases from J, leaving 13 bases between. From germline, CDR1 is SGHNT and CDR2 YENEEA. This CDR3 region has 14 residues. The CDR3 bases are TGTGCCAGCAGTTCTGGGGGGAGGTACAATGAGCAGTTCTTC. It encodes CASSSGGRYNEQFF.

The sample holds a few counts of this clone. The rearrangement uses TRBV19 and TRBJ2-7; TRBD2 aligns across 9 bases. The CDR3 extends over 15 amino acids. The germline V gene has CDR1 LNHDA and CDR2 SQIVND (reference sequence). The ends lost 3 bases at V and 2 bases at J; junction bases unmatched: 5. CDR3 sequence: CASSIQREAPYEQYF. The DNA for the CDR3 is TGTGCCAGTAGTATTCAGCGGGAGGCCCCCTACGAGCAGTACTTC.

The rearrangement links TRBV10-3 to TRBJ1-3, with TRBD1 identical over 8 bases. CDR1 is ENHRY and CDR2 is SYGVKD in the germline V gene. V dropped 4 bases and J dropped 0; count of bases not matched to a gene: 2. This CDR3 is 15 amino acids long. The CDR3 DNA reads as TGTGCCATCAGTGCCGACAGGGGCTCTGGAAACACCATATATTTT. The encoded protein is CAISADRGSGNTIYF.

V is TRBV5-1 and J is TRBJ2-3, with 12 nucleotides matching TRBD1. Trimming at V came to 4 bases and at J to 4 bases, leaving 4 bases not matched to a gene. Germline V CDR1 and CDR2: SGHRS, YFSETQ. CDR3 size: 15 residues. The CDR3 DNA reads TGCGCCAGCAGCCCGGGACAGGGGGCGGCAGATACGCAGTATTTT. Amino acids: CASSPGQGAADTQYF.

Concerning this clone itself: Other DNA sequences in this specimen translate into the identical CDR3. This chain links TRBV6-2 or TRBV6-3 with TRBJ2-7; D gene ambiguous. CDR1 and CDR2 from the germline V gene are MNHEY and SVGEGT. This CDR3 is 12 amino acids long. The V and J ends lost 2 bases and 3 bases respectively, with 5 bases between them. CDR3 sequence (DNA): TGTGCCAGCAGTTACCCAAACTACGAGCAGTACTTC. This codes for CASSYPNYEQYF.

This clone came up a few times. The chain links TRBV23-1 to TRBJ2-7; 7 bases align to TRBD2. TRBV23-1 is classed as an ORF, of uncertain function. This CDR3 spans 16 amino acids. V lost 3 bases to trimming and J lost 4 bases; unmatched junction nucleotides: 12. Here the CDR3 DNA reads TGCGCCAGCAGTCACCCTGACGGCCACGGGGGGTACGAGCAGTACTTC. This translates into CASSHPDGHGGYEQYF.

The V call is TRBV5-4, the J call TRBJ1-5; D ambiguous. Germline CDR1 is SGHNT and CDR2 is YYREEE (reference sequence). V was trimmed by 0 bases and J by 2 bases, leaving 9 bases between them. The CDR3 runs 15 residues. The CDR3 spells CASSLDGGGNQPQHF. Here the CDR3 DNA reads TGTGCCAGCAGCTTGGACGGTGGAGGCAATCAGCCCCAGCATTTT.

The V and J genes are TRBV30 and TRBJ1-1; D gene unclear. Trimming removed 1 base from V and 0 bases from J, with 15 bases in between. CDR3 length: 16 residues. The germline gives CDR1 GTSNPN, CDR2 SVGIG (reference sequence). The CDR3 loop is CAWSDPRPLLNTEAFF. CDR3 nucleotide sequence: TGTGCCTGGAGTGACCCCAGGCCCCTCTTGAACACTGAAGCTTTCTTT. Based on the CDR3 plus reference TRBV30 and TRBJ1-1, the full variable domain is SQTIHQWPATLVQPVGSPLSLECTVEGTSNPNLYWYRQAAGRGLQLLFYSVGIGQISSEVPQNLSASRPQDRQFILSSKKLLLSDSGFYLCAWSDPRPLLNTEAFFGQGTRLTVV.

This clone was detected only once. In nucleotides, the CDR3 is TGCGCCAGCAGCTTGGGGACAGGGGGCCCAGATACGCAGTATTTT. Translating gives CASSLGTGGPDTQYF. This rearrangement joins TRBV5-1 to TRBJ2-3; 11 nucleotides line up with TRBD1. This CDR3 is built from 15 residues. CDR1 SGHRS and CDR2 YFSETQ come from the germline V gene. J lost 4 bases, V lost 0 bases, and 1 base had no gene match.

The chain joins TRBV30 to TRBJ1-1, with D unclear. The ends were cut back, 3 bases at V and 2 bases at J, with 10 bases in the middle. This CDR3 has 13 amino acids. The germline V gene encodes CDR1 GTSNPN and CDR2 SVGIG (reference sequence). The CDR3 sequence: CAWSITRNTEAFF. DNA for the CDR3: TGTGCCTGGAGCATCACACGAAACACTGAAGCTTTCTTT.

The chain joins TRBV25-1 to TRBJ2-1; TRBD2 is a possible D gene (6 bases). V was clipped by 0 bases and J by 4 bases, with 19 bases between them. This CDR3 is built from 18 residues. CDR1 MGHDK and CDR2 SYGVNS come from the germline V gene. CDR3 nucleotide sequence: TGTGCCAGCAGTGAATATTATTCGACGGGAGCAAGGTACAATGAGCAGTTCTTC. Its translation: CASSEYYSTGARYNEQFF.

The V gene is TRBV28, the J gene TRBJ2-4, with 7 bases that match TRBD1. CDR3 length equals 14 residues. CDR1 is MDHEN and CDR2 is SYDVKM in the germline V gene. J was trimmed by 5 bases and V by 5 bases; bases with no gene match: 6. The chain's CDR3 is CASSRGGLENIQYF. CDR3 coding DNA: TGTGCCAGCAGTCGAGGGGGCTTGGAAAACATTCAGTACTTC.

The chain employs TRBV14 and TRBJ1-2; D gene uncertain. This CDR3 contains 15 residues. The V and J ends lost 0 bases and 3 bases respectively, with 11 bases between them. From germline, CDR1 is SGHDN and CDR2 FVKESK. As DNA, the CDR3 is TGTGCCAGCAGCCAAGATCAGAAAGCGTACTATGGCTACACCTTC. This sequence encodes CASSQDQKAYYGYTF.

This clone was counted only a few times. The chain has TRBV30 and TRBJ1-5; D is possibly TRBD1 (6 bases). The germline V gene has CDR1 GTSNPN and CDR2 SVGIG (reference sequence). The CDR3 consists of 15 residues. Trimming pared 0 bases from V and 7 bases from J, leaving 16 bases between. CDR3 in amino acids: CAWSVQGPTRQPQHF. Written as DNA, the CDR3 is TGTGCCTGGAGTGTACAGGGACCCACCCGGCAGCCCCAGCATTTT.

The rearrangement links TRBV5-4 to TRBJ1-1; 10 bases agree with TRBD1. The CDR3 loop spans 14 amino acids. V shed 4 bases, J shed 4 bases, and the junction held 4 bases outside the gene matches. Germline values: CDR1 SGHNT, CDR2 YYREEE (reference sequence). The CDR3 loop is CASSTWTGGTEAFF. The CDR3 nucleotides read TGTGCCAGCAGCACCTGGACAGGGGGCACTGAAGCTTTCTTT.

The CDR3 reads CASSLGPSGNYEQYF. The CDR3 region has the DNA TGCGCCAGCAGCTTGGGTCCTAGCGGGAACTACGAGCAGTACTTC. This rearrangement joins TRBV5-1 to TRBJ2-7, with 9 positions matching TRBD2. This CDR3 spans 15 amino acids. Germline CDR1 and CDR2: SGHRS and YFSETQ. Trimming at V came to 0 bases and at J to 3 bases, leaving 4 bases not matched to a gene.

This chain uses TRBV7-9 with TRBJ2-7; D is possibly TRBD1 (5 bases). The CDR3 runs to 13 residues. The V and J ends lost 4 bases and 1 base respectively, with 8 bases between them. Germline values: CDR1 SEHNR, CDR2 FQNEAQ (reference sequence). CDR3 nucleotides: TGTGCCAGCAGCTCAGACAGTTCCTACGAGCAGTACTTC. This sequence encodes CASSSDSSYEQYF.

This chain connects TRBV7-8 to TRBJ1-2; weak D call: TRBD1 (6 bases). Germline CDR1 SGHVS, CDR2 FQNEAQ. The V end was cut by 1 base, the J end by 5 bases, with 11 bases between. CDR3 length: 14 amino acids. The CDR3 reads CASSLETGPYGYTF. The CDR3 DNA reads as TGTGCCAGCAGCTTAGAGACAGGACCTTATGGCTACACCTTC.

The rearrangement uses TRBV5-1 and TRBJ2-2; TRBD2 matches 7 bases. This CDR3 is built from 16 residues. Germline lookup yields CDR1 SGHRS and CDR2 YFSETQ. V gave up 2 bases and J gave up 3 bases; unmatched junction bases: 7. CDR3 sequence: CASSFGGGVDTGELFF. CDR3 DNA: TGCGCCAGCAGCTTCGGTGGGGGGGTCGACACCGGGGAGCTGTTTTTT.